Detailed here is one TCR beta chain. This clonotype was found a few times. Its antigen target is currently unknown. Base qualities were left out, and no much larger clone turns up one base away. The sample is drawn from a study of blood T cells in healthy people across ages (dated by TCRdb to the mid-2010s). Background on the whole study: In model experiments, roughly one uniquely barcoded TCR beta cDNA molecule per two T cells was captured by template switching. Donors were grouped into four age groups: young (average roughly 15 years), middle-aged (approximately 41), aged (around 66) and long-lived (about 89). Two additional independent replicas of 1 million unique cDNA reads from the same blood draw were analyzed for two donors (one aged 18 to 30 and one aged 80 or older). Donors of different ages were randomly distributed across sequencing lanes to avoid experimental bias. To track age-related changes in TCR beta repertoire diversity, the study relied on deep sequencing normalized with unique cDNA molecular identifiers. The full study reports these points: As age increased, observed TCR beta diversity per million T cells dropped in a roughly linear way, and a significant reduction was already evident by age 40. Estimates of total diversity from one million sequenced T cells were regarded as lower bounds and underestimates. Compared with the aged group, the long-lived group had more naive CD4+ T cells, fewer expanded clones and increased TCR diversity, suggesting age selection. Since profiling was done on bulk unsorted PBMCs, naive and antigen-experienced compartments could not be conclusively compared. There was a strong correlation between observed TCR beta diversity and the percentage of naive T cells measured by flow cytometry. Because the CMV infection status of the donors was unknown, age-related changes in expanded clonotypes may potentially have been confounded.

The germline V gene (reference sequence) provides CDR1 SEHNR and CDR2 FQNEAQ. Its CDR3 holds 12 amino acids, cysteine through phenylalanine. The retained sequence is limited to the CDR3, 36 bases, with the frame set at the first base. V is trimmed back by 5 bases and J by 14 bases, and the junction contains 7 bases that no gene match accounts for. Systemically healthy Caucasian individuals from Russia, approximately 39 in total and aged about 6 to 100 years, were included as donors. Approximately 9 milliliters of peripheral blood were collected from each donor into EDTA-treated Vacutainer tubes. Ficoll-Paque density-gradient centrifugation was used to isolate PBMCs, with at least 6 million obtained per sample. Trizol reagent was used to extract total RNA from PBMCs, with at least 6 micrograms per sample. For every donor, flow cytometry on a PBMC aliquot measured the percentage of naive CD45RAhigh/CD27high T cells.

Library method: 5' RACE. Sequencing was performed on an Illumina HiSeq 2500. A second PCR of 7 to 11 cycles was performed with a sample-barcoded 5' primer and a J-beta primer mix. A unique molecular identifier was introduced onto each TCR beta cDNA molecule by a template-switch 5' adaptor carrying 12 random nucleotides. Each sample yielded at least 3 million CDR3-containing paired-end reads. The Mint cDNA synthesis kit, primed by a TRBC-specific oligonucleotide, was used to synthesize first-strand cDNA from all RNA. All cDNA was treated with uracil-DNA glycosylase and then went through a first 18-cycle PCR with the universal primers M1SS and BC2_uni_R. From the authors' description of their analysis: Each sample was normalized by randomly selecting 1 million high-quality reads, each carrying a distinct molecular identifier. Instead of being binned into consensus sequences, reads with shared molecular identifiers were discarded. MiTCR, with a Q25 quality threshold and the strictest error-elimination algorithm, was used for CDR3 identification, clonotype clustering and error correction. A nonparametric unseen species model with Euler transformation was used to estimate a lower bound on total TCR beta diversity. In-frame beta chains were kept once TCRdb had trimmed the public reads at Q25 with fastp and called clones with MiXCR. CDR3 protein duplicates are merged, each entry listing the most common genes and DNA. The V and J calls, along with clone size, are taken from TCRdb and not from the paper's own processing. The sample table records about 1.4 million distinct CDR3 sequences; almost 60% of these occur just once. 6.5% to 8.5% of the sample goes to the ten largest clones.

The sequenced sample was blood. The rearrangement joined TRBV7-9 to TRBJ2-1; 9 nucleotides in the junction match TRBD1. The sequence was collected from a man aged 18 to 30 in good health. The DNA sequence is TGTGCCAGCAGCGTACAGGGGGCGAGTGAGTTCTTC. Its product reads: CASSVQGASEFF.